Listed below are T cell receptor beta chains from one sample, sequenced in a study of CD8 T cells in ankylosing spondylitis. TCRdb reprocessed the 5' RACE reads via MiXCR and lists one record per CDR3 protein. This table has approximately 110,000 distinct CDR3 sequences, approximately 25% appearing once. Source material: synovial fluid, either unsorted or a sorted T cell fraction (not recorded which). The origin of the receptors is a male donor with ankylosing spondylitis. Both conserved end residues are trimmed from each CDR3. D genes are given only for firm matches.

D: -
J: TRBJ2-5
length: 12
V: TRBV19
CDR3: ASSISGDRGAQY

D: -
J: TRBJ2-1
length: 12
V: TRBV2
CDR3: ASSRQRDYNEQF

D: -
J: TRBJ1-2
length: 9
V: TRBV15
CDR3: ATSYDYGYT

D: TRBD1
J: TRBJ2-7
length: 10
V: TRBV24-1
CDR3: ATGQGVYEQY

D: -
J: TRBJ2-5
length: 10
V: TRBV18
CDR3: ASSPQGETQY

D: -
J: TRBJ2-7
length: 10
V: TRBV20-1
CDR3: SAGAETHEQY

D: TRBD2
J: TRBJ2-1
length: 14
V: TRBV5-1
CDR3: ASSLGPTSGSSEQF

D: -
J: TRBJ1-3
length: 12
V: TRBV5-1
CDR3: ASSGDTQGNTIY

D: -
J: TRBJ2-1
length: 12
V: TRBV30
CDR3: AWGWESSYNEQF

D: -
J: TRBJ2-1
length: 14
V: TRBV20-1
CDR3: SASRAGAVAYNEQF

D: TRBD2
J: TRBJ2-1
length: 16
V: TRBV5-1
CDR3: ASSLSASGVPSYNEQF

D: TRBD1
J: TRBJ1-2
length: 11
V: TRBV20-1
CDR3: SARRTGPYGYT

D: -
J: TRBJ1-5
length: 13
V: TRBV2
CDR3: ASSRDFLTNQPQH

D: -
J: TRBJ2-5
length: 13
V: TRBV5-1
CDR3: ASSLGRLTKETQY

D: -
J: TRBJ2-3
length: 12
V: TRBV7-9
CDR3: ASSLGTGVRTQY

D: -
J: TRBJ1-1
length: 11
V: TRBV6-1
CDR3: ASRAGQYTEAF

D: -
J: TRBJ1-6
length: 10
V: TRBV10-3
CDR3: AISEVEHTLH

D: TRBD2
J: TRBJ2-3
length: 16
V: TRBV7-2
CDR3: ASSLALTSGSDTDTQY

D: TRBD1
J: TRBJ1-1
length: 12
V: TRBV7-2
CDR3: ASRKDWTGPEAF

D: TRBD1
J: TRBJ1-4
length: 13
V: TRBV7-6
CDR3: ASSFVSGTDEKLF

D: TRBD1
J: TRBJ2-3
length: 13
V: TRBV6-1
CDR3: ASTRTGAVSDTQY

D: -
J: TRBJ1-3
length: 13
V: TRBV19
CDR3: ASSGQRSSGNTIY

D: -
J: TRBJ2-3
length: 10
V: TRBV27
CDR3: ASSEGGATQY

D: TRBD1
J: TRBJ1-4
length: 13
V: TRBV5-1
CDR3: ASSLAGQGSEKLF

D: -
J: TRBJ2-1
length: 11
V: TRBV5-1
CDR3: ASSLPSRDEQF

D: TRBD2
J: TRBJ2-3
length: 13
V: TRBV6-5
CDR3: ASSLLAGVADTQY

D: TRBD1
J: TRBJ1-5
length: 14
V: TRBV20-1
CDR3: SARESGTGESQPQH

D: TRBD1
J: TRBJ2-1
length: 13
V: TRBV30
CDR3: AWRRPGQGWYEQF

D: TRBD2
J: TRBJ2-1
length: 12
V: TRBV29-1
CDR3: SVERLAGGIEQF

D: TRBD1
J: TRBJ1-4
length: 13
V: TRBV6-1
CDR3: ASNGWTGPNEKLF

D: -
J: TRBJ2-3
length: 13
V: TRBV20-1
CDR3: SARDQYSAIDTQY

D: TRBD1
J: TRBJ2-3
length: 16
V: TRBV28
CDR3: ASSRTGTGGSTTDTQY

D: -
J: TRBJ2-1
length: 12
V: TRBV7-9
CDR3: ASSLGGLYNEQF

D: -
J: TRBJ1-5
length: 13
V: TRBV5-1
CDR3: ATRPGPASNQPQH

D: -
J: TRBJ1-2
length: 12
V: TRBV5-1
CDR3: ASSLDTANYGYT

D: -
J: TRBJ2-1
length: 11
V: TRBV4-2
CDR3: ASSLTARGEQF

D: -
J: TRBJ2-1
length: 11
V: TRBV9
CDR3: ASSGRDGSEQF

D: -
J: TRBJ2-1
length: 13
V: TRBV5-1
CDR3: ASTTGTNPTNEQF

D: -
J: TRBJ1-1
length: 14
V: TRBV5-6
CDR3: ASRVHIGSLYTEAF

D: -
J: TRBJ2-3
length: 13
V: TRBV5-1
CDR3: ASSSRVTSTDTQY

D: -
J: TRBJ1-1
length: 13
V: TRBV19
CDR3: ASSLPGPTVLKAF

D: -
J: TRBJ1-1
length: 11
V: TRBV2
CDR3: ASSGVGYTEAF

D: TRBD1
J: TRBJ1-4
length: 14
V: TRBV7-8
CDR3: ASSPQGAATNEKLF

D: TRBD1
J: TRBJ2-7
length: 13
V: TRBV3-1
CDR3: ASSFWGQGPNEQY

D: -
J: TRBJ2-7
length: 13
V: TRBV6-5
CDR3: ASSSHASYSYEQY

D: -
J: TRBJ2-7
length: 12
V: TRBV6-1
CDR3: ASSDFGGAYEQY

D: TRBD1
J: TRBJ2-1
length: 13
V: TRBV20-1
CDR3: SATRQGRSYNEQF

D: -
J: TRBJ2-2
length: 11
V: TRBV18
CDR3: ASSLDITGELF

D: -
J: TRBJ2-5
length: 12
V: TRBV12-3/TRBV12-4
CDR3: ASSLAGGQETQY

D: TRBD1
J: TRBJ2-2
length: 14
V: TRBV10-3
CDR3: AISGDRGSDTGELF

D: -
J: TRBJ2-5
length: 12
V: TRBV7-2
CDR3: ASSFGPSERTQY

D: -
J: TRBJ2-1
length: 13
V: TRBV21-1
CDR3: ASSTLQGSYNEQF

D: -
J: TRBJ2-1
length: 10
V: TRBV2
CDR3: ASRDLTTQQF

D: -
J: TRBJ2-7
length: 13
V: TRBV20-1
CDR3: SARDLREFPHEQY

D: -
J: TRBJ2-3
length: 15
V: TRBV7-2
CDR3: ASSKGGGRGLTDTQY